The next 24 T cell receptor beta chains were all read from a single sample in a study of blood T cell repertoires in COVID-19. TCRdb's table, derived via immunoSEQ multiplex PCR, lists solely in-frame clones and lacks some. Of roughly 250,000 clones in the sample, about nine tenths were seen once. The sequencing input was peripheral blood. These receptors were obtained from a man in his forties or fifties who had recovered from COVID-19.

CDR3 region: CASIKLGLAGNTGELFF. The CDR3 bases are TGTGCTTCCATCAAACTGGGGCTAGCGGGGAACACCGGGGAGCTGTTTTTT. The V call is TRBV19, the J call TRBJ2-2; 8 bases fit TRBD2. The CDR3 length is 17 residues. Germline CDR1 is LNHDA and CDR2 is SQIVND (reference sequence).

This chain uses TRBV9 with TRBJ2-7, with 10 nucleotides matching TRBD2. Germline lookup yields CDR1 SGDLS and CDR2 YYNGEE. J was trimmed by 4 bases and V by 3 bases; bases with no gene match: 10. CDR3 length equals 16 residues. The CDR3 spells CASSAQPGTSVYEQYF. In DNA, the CDR3 is TGTGCCAGCAGCGCCCAGCCCGGGACTAGCGTATACGAGCAGTACTTC.

This chain links TRBV24-1 with TRBJ2-1; possible D gene TRBD2, 5 bases. The germline V gene encodes CDR1 KGHDR and CDR2 SFDVKD. With 4 bases removed from V and 9 bases from J, the gap between germline ends came to 12 bases. CDR3 length equals 13 residues. The CDR3 nucleotides read TGTGCCACCAGTGAGGTCGGGGTGGGTGAGCAGTTCTTC. This encodes CATSEVGVGEQFF.

The DNA for the CDR3 is TGCGCCAGCAGTGAGCCGGGGGGGAAGCAGTTCTTC. Its protein product is CASSEPGGKQFF. The rearrangement uses TRBV10-1 and TRBJ2-1; 8 bases agree with TRBD2. Germline CDR1 reads WNHNN; CDR2 reads SYGVQD (reference sequence). Losses at the gene ends were 2 bases for V and 11 bases for J; bases not matched to a gene: 2. The CDR3 has 12 residues.

This rearrangement joins TRBV25-1 to TRBJ1-5; D ambiguous. This CDR3 is 13 amino acids long. Germline V gene data show CDR1 as MGHDK and CDR2 as SYGVNS. V lost 1 base to trimming and J lost 6 bases, with 7 bases between them. DNA for the CDR3: TGTGCCAGCAGTGAATCCGGGTCTCAGCCCCAGCATTTT. As protein: CASSESGSQPQHF.

V usage is TRBV5-6 and J usage is TRBJ2-7; 13 bases line up with TRBD2. The CDR3 is 14 residues long. Germline V gene sequence: CDR1 SGHDT, CDR2 YYEEEE. J lost 6 bases, V lost 5 bases, and 5 bases had no gene match. This chain's CDR3 is CASRTSGRAVEQYF. The CDR3 DNA follows: TGTGCCAGCAGAACTAGCGGGAGGGCTGTCGAGCAGTACTTC.

The V and J genes are TRBV7-8 and TRBJ2-3; 15 nucleotides align to TRBD2. The V gene's germline CDR1 is SGHVS and CDR2 FQNEAQ. The CDR3 is 19 amino acids. The ends lost 5 bases at V and 6 bases at J; junction bases unmatched: 15. The CDR3: CASSGLAGGPSPLGDTQYF. CDR3 nucleotide sequence: TGTGCCAGCAGCGGACTAGCGGGGGGGCCGTCTCCCTTGGGGGATACGCAGTATTTT.

The chain combines TRBV5-1 with TRBJ2-5; 8 bases match TRBD2. The CDR3 runs 16 residues. V was pared by 2 bases and J by 4 bases, with 10 bases of the junction left unmatched. Germline-derived CDR1 and CDR2 are SGHRS and YFSETQ. The CDR3 bases are TGCGCCAGCAGCTTAGTCGGACTAGCCCCGGCAGAGACCCAGTACTTC. Its translation is CASSLVGLAPAETQYF.

The V call is TRBV7-9, the J call TRBJ2-7; D might be TRBD1 (5 bases). The germline CDR1 and CDR2 sequences are SEHNR and FQNEAQ (reference sequence). Trimming removed 6 bases from V and 5 bases from J, with 14 bases in between. The CDR3 runs to 13 residues. In DNA, the CDR3 is TGTGCCAGCAGTTTCGCAGGGAACGACGAGCAGTACTTC. As protein: CASSFAGNDEQYF.

CDR3 nucleotides: TGTGCCAGCAACCCAACAGATCGCGGGTCCTACGAGCAGTACTTC. Amino acid sequence: CASNPTDRGSYEQYF. V usage is TRBV2 and J usage is TRBJ2-7, with a tentative D call TRBD2 (5 bases). The CDR3 sequence is 15 residues long. The germline V and J ends were trimmed by 7 bases and 1 base, with 17 bases remaining between them. The germline V gene encodes CDR1 SNHLY and CDR2 FYNNEI.

This chain joins TRBV2 and TRBJ1-1; D unresolved. V lost 6 bases and J lost 1, with 15 bases in between. The length of the CDR3 is 15 residues. CDR1 is SNHLY and CDR2 is FYNNEI in the germline V gene. The CDR3: CASSPAFGRNTEAFF. The CDR3 coding sequence is TGTGCCAGCAGCCCCGCGTTTGGTCGGAACACTGAAGCTTTCTTT.

V gene TRBV19 combines with J gene TRBJ2-5; 7 positions match TRBD1. The CDR3 totals 13 residues. Germline V gene data show CDR1 as LNHDA and CDR2 as SQIVND (reference sequence). With 9 bases clipped from V and 3 bases from J, the junction kept 7 bases outside the gene matches. In DNA, the CDR3 is TGTGCCAGCCGCAGGGACAGCGAAGAGACCCAGTACTTC. It specifies CASRRDSEETQYF.

This sequence joins TRBV10-2 and TRBJ2-1; D unclear. Trimming left V 11 bases short and J 4 bases short, with 15 bases between. The CDR3 is 13 residues long. Per germline, CDR1 WSHSY and CDR2 SAAADI. CDR3 sequence reads: CAAGQAFYNEQFF. CDR3 nucleotides: TGCGCCGCCGGTCAGGCGTTTTACAATGAGCAGTTCTTC.

This chain uses TRBV10-2 with TRBJ1-2, with 9 bases identical to TRBD1. The CDR3 sequence is 15 residues long. J gave up 7 bases and V 6 bases, and 12 bases lay outside the gene matches. Germline CDR1 is WSHSY and CDR2 is SAAADI. CDR3 in DNA: TGCGCCAGCAGGCTAACTACAGGGGGCGCGTTTGGCTACACCTTC. Residues: CASRLTTGGAFGYTF.

The chain has TRBV12-5 and TRBJ2-5, with 15 bases fitting TRBD2. CDR1 is LGHNT, CDR2 FRNRAP, per germline. Trimming took 5 bases from V and 4 from J; bases not matched to a gene: 8. The CDR3 has 17 amino acids. The DNA for the CDR3 is TGTGCTAGTGGTCTGGGGACTAGCGGGAGGAAAGGAGAGACCCAGTACTTC. This sequence encodes CASGLGTSGRKGETQYF.

The table lists this clone with a count of one. This chain joins TRBV21-1 and TRBJ2-3; the table calls TRBD2, which could not be checked here. TRBV21-1 is deemed a pseudogene. The length of the CDR3 is 18 residues. CDR3 nucleotides: TGTGCCAGCAGCGCCTCGAGTCGGAGGGAGATCAGCACAGATACGCAGTATTTT. It yields the protein CASSASSRREISTDTQYF.

The rearrangement links TRBV5-1 to TRBJ2-3, with 12 bases matching TRBD2. Per germline, CDR1 SGHRS and CDR2 YFSETQ. The CDR3 consists of 16 residues. The junction had 8 bases not matched to a gene; V was cut back by 5 bases and J by 4 bases. The CDR3 is CASRPTSGRGADTQYF. In nucleotides, the CDR3 is TGCGCCAGCAGGCCGACTAGCGGGAGAGGGGCAGATACGCAGTATTTT. The whole variable domain, remainder taken from reference TRBV5-1 and TRBJ2-3, is KAGVTQTPRYLIKTRGQQVTLSCSPISGHRSVSWYQQTPGQGLQFLFEYFSETQRNKGNFPGRFSGRQFSNSRSEMNVSTLELGDSALYLCASRPTSGRGADTQYFGPGTRLTVL.

V is TRBV7-6 and J is TRBJ2-5, with TRBD2 identical over 11 bases. Germline V gene data show CDR1 as SGHVS and CDR2 as FNYEAQ. The CDR3 spans 17 residues. The J segment lost 4 bases and the V segment lost 2 bases, leaving 9 bases of the junction unmatched. The CDR3 loop reads CASSLRIAGGLGETQYF. CDR3 DNA sequence: TGTGCCAGCAGCTTAAGGATAGCGGGGGGGCTGGGAGAGACCCAGTACTTC.

The gene calls are TRBV2 and TRBJ2-1; 8 nucleotides line up with TRBD1. V dropped 9 bases and J dropped 7; count of bases not matched to a gene: 8. CDR1 and CDR2 from the germline V gene are SNHLY and FYNNEI. The CDR3 runs 13 residues. Written as DNA, the CDR3 is TGTGCCAGTAAGCAGGGGGCGCCTAATGAGCAGTTCTTC. It translates to CASKQGAPNEQFF.

This clone was observed a single time. The V gene is TRBV4-3, the J gene TRBJ2-7; D perhaps matches TRBD1 (6 bases). CDR1 and CDR2 from the germline V gene are LGHNA and YSLEER. V was shortened by 5 bases and J by 4 bases, with 12 bases between the two germline ends. The CDR3 totals 13 residues. CDR3 sequence (DNA): TGCGCCAGCAGCGGGGACACTCAATACGAGCAGTACTTC. Amino acids: CASSGDTQYEQYF.

In the case of this clone: Other DNA sequences in the same sample also yield this CDR3. This sequence joins TRBV9 and TRBJ2-5; no clear D gene. CDR3 length: 11 amino acids. V was trimmed by 3 bases and J by 3 bases, leaving 3 bases between them. From germline, CDR1 is SGDLS and CDR2 YYNGEE. CDR3 in DNA: TGTGCCAGCAGCGCAGAAGAGACCCAGTACTTC. It codes for CASSAEETQYF.

The gene calls are TRBV10-1 and TRBJ2-1; tentative D call: TRBD1 (6 bases). The germline V and J ends were trimmed by 5 bases and 5 bases, with 10 bases remaining between them. There are 13 residues in the CDR3. Looked up from germline, CDR1 is WNHNN and CDR2 is SYGVQD (reference sequence). In DNA form, the CDR3 reads TGCGCCAGCAGTACAGGGTACAACAATGAGCAGTTCTTC. Its translation: CASSTGYNNEQFF.

This chain connects TRBV11-3 to TRBJ2-5; 11 bases are shared with TRBD1. CDR1 is SGHNT, CDR2 YENEEA, per germline. Losses at the gene ends were 0 bases for V and 2 bases for J; bases not matched to a gene: 2. This CDR3 region has 16 residues. The CDR3 nucleotides are TGTGCCAGCAGCTTAGAGGACAGGGGGCGGCAAGAGACCCAGTACTTC. The encoded protein is CASSLEDRGRQETQYF.

The V gene is TRBV19, the J gene TRBJ2-7; 12 positions agree with TRBD2. CDR3 size: 15 residues. CDR1 LNHDA and CDR2 SQIVND come from the germline V gene (reference sequence). Unmatched junction bases numbered 4, after V lost 4 bases and J lost 3 bases. CDR3 loop: CASSTLAGGGYEQYF. The CDR3 DNA reads as TGTGCCAGTAGTACACTAGCGGGGGGCGGCTACGAGCAGTACTTC.